This T cell receptor (beta chain) was obtained from a study of T cells in Graves' hyperthyroidism and ophthalmopathy. Germline-derived CDR1 and CDR2 are MNHEY and SVGEGT. V dropped 8 bases and J dropped 4; count of bases not matched to a gene: 18. CDR3 length equals 19 residues. Each diagnosis drew on symptoms, thyroxine, TRAb, thyroid ultrasound and orbital computed tomography findings. What was amplified from RNA transcripts were TCR beta CDR3 regions. First-round RT-PCR of the TCR CDR3 relied on the HTBI primer set. Each CDR3 protein is one row after TCRdb ran MiXCR on the multiplex PCR reads. The top ten hold 3.8% of the sample, which has approximately 640,000 distinct CDR3 sequences, 15% to 20% seen once. Study-level findings and limits: The model's output predicted ophthalmopathy at a median of around 7 months prior to onset.

This clonotype has ten or more counts. Its target is unknown. The material sequenced was blood. V gene TRBV6-2 or TRBV6-3 combines with J gene TRBJ2-1; the match to TRBD2 covers 12 bases. The origin of this receptor is a woman in her twenties or thirties with Graves' hyperthyroidism. CDR3 sequence reads: CASANTGRASGREYNEQFF. The CDR3 DNA follows: TGTGCCAGCGCTAATACCGGCCGGGCTAGCGGGAGGGAATACAATGAGCAGTTCTTC.